The 18 T cell receptor beta chains below come from one sample, sequenced in a study of cytomegalovirus exposure and HLA in healthy donors. The PCR made use of 60 Vbeta and 13 Jbeta primers. Profiled with immunoSEQ multiplex PCR; TCRdb holds only in-frame clones, not every one. The sample data list 100,000 to 150,000 clones. The sequencing sample was made of PBMCs. The source is a woman between 35 and 50 years old in good health and CMV-seropositive.

The chain is built from TRBV28 and TRBJ2-7; TRBD2 agrees at 8 bases. The germline V gene encodes CDR1 MDHEN and CDR2 SYDVKM. V was pared by 2 bases and J by 4 bases, with 10 bases of the junction left unmatched. The CDR3 consists of 16 residues. The CDR3 loop reads CASSLQPGLAGYEQYF. The CDR3 bases are TGTGCCAGCAGTTTACAACCCGGACTAGCTGGTTACGAGCAGTACTTC.

This rearrangement joins TRBV13 to TRBJ2-7; no firm D call. CDR3 size: 14 residues. With 6 bases removed from V and 2 bases from J, the gap between germline ends came to 14 bases. Germline V gene data show CDR1 as PRHDT and CDR2 as FYEKMQ (reference sequence). The CDR3: CASSHVARTYEQYF. The CDR3 DNA follows: TGTGCCAGCAGTCACGTTGCTAGAACCTACGAGCAGTACTTC.

On this clone: The same CDR3 is also encoded by other DNA sequences in this sample. This chain's CDR3 is CASSEVAGGTGELFF. CDR3 nucleotides: TGTGCCAGCAGTGAAGTAGCGGGAGGCACCGGGGAGCTGTTTTTT. The gene calls are TRBV2 and TRBJ2-2; TRBD2 agrees at 10 bases. Germline V gene sequence: CDR1 SNHLY, CDR2 FYNNEI. Trimming took 1 base from V and 4 from J; bases not matched to a gene: 0. The CDR3 totals 15 residues.

The chain combines TRBV19 with TRBJ2-7, with TRBD2 matching over 8 bases. CDR1 and CDR2 (germline): LNHDA, SQIVND (reference sequence). The V segment lost 6 bases and the J segment 5 bases; nucleotides outside the gene matches: 6. The CDR3 loop spans 13 amino acids. The CDR3 DNA reads as TGTGCCAGTAGGGTAGCGGGGCGGGACGAGCAGTACTTC. Its translation is CASRVAGRDEQYF.

The chain combines TRBV18 with TRBJ1-2, with 9 nucleotides matching TRBD1. The CDR3 spans 14 residues. Germline lookup yields CDR1 KGHSH and CDR2 LQKENI. V lost 4 bases, J lost 7 bases, and 7 bases stayed unmatched. The CDR3 bases are TGTGCCAGCTCACTGGACAGGGGAGGTAGTGGCTACACCTTC. Protein product: CASSLDRGGSGYTF. The whole variable domain, remainder taken from reference TRBV18 and TRBJ1-2, is NAGVMQNPRHLVRRRGQEARLRCSPMKGHSHVYWYRQLPEEGLKFMVYLQKENIIDESGMPKERFSAEFPKEGPSILRIQQVVRGDSAAYFCASSLDRGGSGYTFGSGTRLTVV.

The chain is built from TRBV7-2 and TRBJ2-7; a weak D match, TRBD2 (6 bases). Germline V lookup: CDR1 SGHTA, CDR2 FQGNSA. CDR3 length: 15 residues. V lost 1 base, J lost 2 bases, and 12 bases lay in between. The CDR3 DNA is TGTGCCAGCAGCTTAGGAGGGACTCAACCCTACGAGCAGTACTTC. Translated, it gives CASSLGGTQPYEQYF.

This chain connects TRBV7-8 to TRBJ2-2, with TRBD2 matching over 7 bases. The V gene's germline CDR1 is SGHVS and CDR2 FQNEAQ. This CDR3 comprises 14 residues. V lost 8 bases and J lost 8; bases outside the gene matches: 11. The CDR3 is CASRGTNQNGELFF. CDR3 nucleotide sequence: TGTGCCAGCCGGGGGACTAATCAAAATGGGGAGCTGTTTTTT.

The chain combines TRBV30 with TRBJ2-7; 7 positions agree with TRBD2. Per germline, CDR1 GTSNPN and CDR2 SVGIG (reference sequence). V dropped 8 bases and J dropped 0; count of bases not matched to a gene: 4. The CDR3 contains 12 residues. The CDR3 here is CASGTNSYEQYF. The CDR3 DNA sequence: TGTGCCAGCGGGACTAACTCCTACGAGCAGTACTTC.

The chain uses TRBV28 and TRBJ1-1; no clear D gene. In germline, CDR1 is MDHEN, CDR2 SYDVKM. The CDR3 runs 11 residues. V was shortened by 8 bases and J by 10 bases, with 14 bases between the two germline ends. CDR3 nucleotides: TGTGCCAGCCACGGGAGACTTCGAGCTTTCTTT. Protein: CASHGRLRAFF.

The chain has TRBV7-3 and TRBJ2-3, with D uncertain. Looked up from germline, CDR1 is SGHTA and CDR2 is FQGTGA. The V end was cut by 1 base, the J end by 4 bases, with 6 bases between. This CDR3 is built from 13 residues. The CDR3 protein is CASSLMPADTQYF. CDR3 nucleotide sequence: TGTGCCAGCAGCTTAATGCCGGCAGATACGCAGTATTTT.

The V call is TRBV2, the J call TRBJ2-5; weak D call: TRBD2 (5 bases). Trimming pared 6 bases from V and 6 bases from J, leaving 14 bases between. The germline V gene has CDR1 SNHLY and CDR2 FYNNEI. The CDR3 loop spans 13 amino acids. For the CDR3, the DNA is TGTGCCAGCAGCCTCGGGGTCTTGAAGACCCAGTACTTC. Its translation: CASSLGVLKTQYF.

This chain's CDR3 is CASSLHISSYEQYF. The DNA of the CDR3 is TGCGCCAGCAGCTTGCACATCTCGTCGTACGAGCAGTACTTC. V usage is TRBV5-1 and J usage is TRBJ2-7; unclear D gene. Germline-derived CDR1 and CDR2 are SGHRS and YFSETQ. Deletions cut 1 base from V and 4 bases from J, with 12 bases between. The CDR3 sequence is 14 residues long.

The chain recombines TRBV7-2 with TRBJ1-5, with 9 bases matching TRBD1. The J segment lost 6 bases and the V segment lost 4 bases, leaving 4 bases of the junction unmatched. The CDR3 sequence is 14 residues long. CDR1 SGHTA and CDR2 FQGNSA come from the germline V gene. The CDR3 region is CASSSTGGFQPQHF. Here the CDR3 DNA reads TGTGCCAGCAGCTCGACAGGGGGGTTTCAGCCCCAGCATTTT.

The rearrangement uses TRBV27 and TRBJ2-3; no firm D call. Trimming shortened V by 5 bases and J by 2 bases, and 20 bases separated the two germline ends. CDR3 length: 17 residues. CDR1 is MNHEY and CDR2 is SMNVEV in the germline V gene (reference sequence). The CDR3 is CASSSLGPRGTTDTQYF. The CDR3 bases are TGTGCCAGCAGTAGCCTCGGCCCTCGAGGAACCACAGATACGCAGTATTTT.

This rearrangement joins TRBV28 to TRBJ1-1; a weak D match, TRBD1 (6 bases). Germline lookup yields CDR1 MDHEN and CDR2 SYDVKM. The CDR3 loop spans 14 amino acids. The V gene lost 6 bases and the J gene lost 3 bases, with 14 bases spanning the gap. The CDR3 DNA reads as TGTGCCAGCAGGCCCTTCTGGGGGCACACTGAAGCTTTCTTT. Protein sequence: CASRPFWGHTEAFF.

The chain employs TRBV2 and TRBJ1-2, with 11 bases lining up with TRBD1. The CDR3 is 14 amino acids. Germline-derived CDR1 and CDR2 are SNHLY and FYNNEI. J was trimmed by 7 bases and V by 3 bases; bases with no gene match: 4. Here the CDR3 reads CASSDGDRGVGYTF. The CDR3 DNA follows: TGTGCCAGCAGTGACGGGGACAGGGGGGTTGGCTACACCTTC.

V gene TRBV10-3 combines with J gene TRBJ2-7; the match to TRBD1 covers 7 bases. With V trimmed by 8 bases and J by 6 bases, 7 bases remained unmatched. The CDR3 runs to 12 residues. Per the germline V gene, CDR1 is ENHRY and CDR2 is SYGVKD. In DNA, the CDR3 is TGTGCCATCGGGGAAGACAGGGCCGAGCAGTACTTC. Its translation is CAIGEDRAEQYF.

The chain uses TRBV11-2 and TRBJ2-1, with D unresolved. The length of the CDR3 is 15 residues. Trimming pared 1 base from V and 4 bases from J, leaving 11 bases between. Germline V gives CDR1 SGHAT, CDR2 FQNNGV. The CDR3 sequence is CASSLVFGDYNEQFF. DNA of the CDR3: TGTGCCAGCAGCTTAGTATTTGGAGATTACAATGAGCAGTTCTTC.